Below, one T cell receptor beta chain is given with its context. J lost 0 bases, V lost 0 bases, and 5 bases had no gene match. This CDR3 contains 16 residues. Germline CDR1 GTSNPN, CDR2 SVGIG (reference sequence). This entry belongs to a study of T cells in tuberculosis. Time point noted: new active TB diagnosis, blood taken before or within 7 days of starting treatment. Each patient had positive sputum smear microscopy and/or positive culture. Profiled with immunoSEQ multiplex PCR; TCRdb holds only in-frame clones, not every one. The table includes roughly 34,000 clones, 86% detected once. The material sequenced was PBMCs, taken at tuberculosis diagnosis. This sequence was found in an adult with tuberculosis. The chain recombines TRBV30 with TRBJ2-4, with TRBD1 matching over 7 bases. The CDR3 reads CAWSVVGQLAKNIQYF. In DNA form, the CDR3 reads TGTGCCTGGAGTGTAGTGGGACAGCTAGCCAAAAACATTCAGTACTTC.